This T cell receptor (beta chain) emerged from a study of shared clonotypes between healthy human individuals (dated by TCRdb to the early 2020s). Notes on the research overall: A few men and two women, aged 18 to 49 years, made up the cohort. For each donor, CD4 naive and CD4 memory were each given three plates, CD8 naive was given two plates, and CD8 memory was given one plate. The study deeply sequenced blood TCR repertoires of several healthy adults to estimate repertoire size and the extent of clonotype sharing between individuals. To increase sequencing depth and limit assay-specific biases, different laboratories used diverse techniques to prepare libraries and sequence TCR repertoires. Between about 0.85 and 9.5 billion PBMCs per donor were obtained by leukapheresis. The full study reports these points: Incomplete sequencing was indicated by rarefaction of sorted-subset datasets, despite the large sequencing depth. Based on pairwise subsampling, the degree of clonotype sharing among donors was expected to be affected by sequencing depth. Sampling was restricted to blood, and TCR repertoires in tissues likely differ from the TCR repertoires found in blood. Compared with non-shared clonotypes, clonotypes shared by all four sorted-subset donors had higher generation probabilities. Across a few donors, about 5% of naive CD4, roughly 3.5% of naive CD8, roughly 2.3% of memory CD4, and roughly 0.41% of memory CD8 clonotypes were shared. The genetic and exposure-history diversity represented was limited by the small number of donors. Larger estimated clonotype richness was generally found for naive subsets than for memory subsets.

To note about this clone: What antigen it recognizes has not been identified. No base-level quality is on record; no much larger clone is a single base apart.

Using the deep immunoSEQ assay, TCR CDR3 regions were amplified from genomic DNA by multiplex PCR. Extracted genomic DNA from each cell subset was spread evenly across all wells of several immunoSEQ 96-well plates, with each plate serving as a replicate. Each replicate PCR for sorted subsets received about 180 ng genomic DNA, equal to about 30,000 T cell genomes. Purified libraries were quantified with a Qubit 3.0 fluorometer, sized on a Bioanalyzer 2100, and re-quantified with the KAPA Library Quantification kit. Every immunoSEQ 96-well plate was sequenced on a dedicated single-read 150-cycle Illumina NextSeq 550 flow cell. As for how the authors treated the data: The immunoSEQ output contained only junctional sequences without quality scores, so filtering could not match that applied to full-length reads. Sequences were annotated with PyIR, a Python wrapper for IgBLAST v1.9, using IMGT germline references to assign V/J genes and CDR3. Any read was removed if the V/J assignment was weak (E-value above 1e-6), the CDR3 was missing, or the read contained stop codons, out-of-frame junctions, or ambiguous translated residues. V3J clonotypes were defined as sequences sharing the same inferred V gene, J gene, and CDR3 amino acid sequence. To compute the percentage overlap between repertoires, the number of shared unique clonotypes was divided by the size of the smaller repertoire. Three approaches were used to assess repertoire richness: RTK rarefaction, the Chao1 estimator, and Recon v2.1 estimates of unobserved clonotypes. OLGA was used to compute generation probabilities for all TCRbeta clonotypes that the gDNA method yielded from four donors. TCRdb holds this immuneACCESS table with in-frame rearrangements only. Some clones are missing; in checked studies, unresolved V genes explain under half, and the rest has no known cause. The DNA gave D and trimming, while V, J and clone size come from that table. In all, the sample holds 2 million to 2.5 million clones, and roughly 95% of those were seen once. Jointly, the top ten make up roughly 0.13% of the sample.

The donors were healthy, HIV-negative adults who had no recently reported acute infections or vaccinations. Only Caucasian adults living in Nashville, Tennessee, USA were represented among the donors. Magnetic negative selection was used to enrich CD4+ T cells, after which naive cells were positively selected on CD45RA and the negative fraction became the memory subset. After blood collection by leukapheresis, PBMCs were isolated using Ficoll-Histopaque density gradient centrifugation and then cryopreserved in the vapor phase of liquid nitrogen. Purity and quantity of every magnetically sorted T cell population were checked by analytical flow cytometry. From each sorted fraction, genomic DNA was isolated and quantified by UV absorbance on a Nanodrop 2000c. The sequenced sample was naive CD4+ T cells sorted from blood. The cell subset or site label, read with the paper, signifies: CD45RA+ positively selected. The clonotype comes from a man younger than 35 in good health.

CDR3 region: CASSPTGTGGFHSNYGYTF. The DNA reads as follows: TGTGCCAGCAGCCCAACCGGGACAGGGGGGTTCCATTCCAACTATGGCTACACCTTC. The rearranged segments are TRBV11-2 and TRBJ1-2, with 11 bases aligning to TRBD1. Here V drops 5 bases and J drops 2 bases, and the junction holds 16 bases not matched to any gene. Taken from the germline V gene, the CDR1 and CDR2 loops are SGHAT and FQNNGV. The CDR3, from cysteine to phenylalanine, totals 19 residues. The entry retains the CDR3 DNA only, 57 bases that are in frame from base 1. The variable domain in full, with residues beyond the CDR3 obtained from the reference TRBV11-2 and TRBJ1-2 genes, is EAGVAQSPRYKIIEKRQSVAFWCNPISGHATLYWYQQILGQGPKLLIQFQNNGVVDDSQLPKDRFSAERLKGVDSTLKIQPAKLEDSAVYLCASSPTGTGGFHSNYGYTFGSGTRLTVV.